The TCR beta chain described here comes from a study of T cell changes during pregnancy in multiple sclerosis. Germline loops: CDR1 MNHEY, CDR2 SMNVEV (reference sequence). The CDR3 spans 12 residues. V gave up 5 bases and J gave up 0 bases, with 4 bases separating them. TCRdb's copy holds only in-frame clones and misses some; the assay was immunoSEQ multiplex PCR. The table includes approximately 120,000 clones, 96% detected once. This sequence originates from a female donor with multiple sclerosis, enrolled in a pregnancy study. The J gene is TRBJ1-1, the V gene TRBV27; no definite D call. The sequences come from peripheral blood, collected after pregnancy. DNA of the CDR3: TGTGCCAGCAGTACACTGAACACTGAAGCTTTCTTT. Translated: CASSTLNTEAFF.